This entry lists 5 T cell receptor beta chains sequenced from one sample in a study of chronic HIV infection and antiretroviral therapy. TCRdb re-derived calls from the 5' RACE reads in MiXCR, one entry per CDR3 protein. This table holds 30,000 to 45,000 distinct CDR3 sequences, roughly 8.2% found once. What was sequenced was peripheral blood. All receptors come from an adult who had HIV and had not received antiretroviral therapy, or was an uninfected healthy control (not recorded which).

The V call is TRBV11-3, the J call TRBJ2-1; D might be TRBD1 (6 bases). The CDR3 is 15 amino acids. Germline CDR1 and CDR2: SGHNT and YENEEA. The V and J ends lost 1 base and 4 bases respectively, with 11 bases between them. The CDR3 sequence: CASSLGGHQYNEQFF. The CDR3 DNA sequence: TGTGCCAGCAGCTTAGGGGGGCATCAGTACAATGAGCAGTTCTTC.

This clonotype was counted many times. This chain joins TRBV7-2 and TRBJ2-3; D not certain. CDR1 and CDR2 (germline): SGHTA, FQGNSA. Trimming removed 8 bases at V and 0 bases at J, with 6 bases between. The CDR3 length is 12 residues. CDR3 protein: CASGISTDTQYF. The CDR3 nucleotides are TGTGCCAGCGGGATCAGCACAGATACGCAGTATTTT. The entire variable domain, with the rest obtained from reference TRBV7-2 and TRBJ2-3, is as follows: GAGVSQSPSNKVTEKGKDVELRCDPISGHTALYWYRQSLGQGLEFLIYFQGNSAPDKSGLPSDRFSAERTGGSVSTLTIQRTQQEDSAVYLCASGISTDTQYFGPGTRLTVL.

This clonotype was recorded at least ten times. The chain has TRBV6-2 or TRBV6-3 and TRBJ2-2; perhaps TRBD2 as D (6 bases). Between the trimmed V and J ends, which lost 9 bases and 5 bases, there was a span of 22 bases. Germline-derived CDR1 and CDR2 are MNHEY and SVGEGT. The CDR3 extends over 16 amino acids. CDR3 nucleotides: TGTGCCAGTGGGGGGTTGTCAGGACCCGGGACCGGGGAGCTGTTTTTT. It encodes CASGGLSGPGTGELFF.

J is TRBJ1-1 and V is TRBV7-8; a weak D match, TRBD1 (6 bases). Germline V gene lookup returns CDR1 SGHVS and CDR2 FQNEAQ. Between the trimmed V and J ends, which lost 1 base and 3 bases, there was a span of 15 bases. The CDR3 covers 16 residues. CDR3 region: CASSLGSQGRDTEAFF. CDR3 DNA: TGTGCCAGCAGCTTAGGCTCACAGGGTCGGGACACTGAAGCTTTCTTT.

CDR3 amino acids: CASSLTSGRTGELFF. Written as DNA, the CDR3 is TGTGCCAGCAGCTTGACTAGCGGGAGAACCGGGGAGCTGTTTTTT. This chain joins TRBV7-8 and TRBJ2-2; 12 bases align to TRBD2. CDR1 SGHVS and CDR2 FQNEAQ come from the germline V gene. The CDR3 has 15 residues. V gave up 3 bases and J gave up 5 bases; unmatched junction bases: 1.